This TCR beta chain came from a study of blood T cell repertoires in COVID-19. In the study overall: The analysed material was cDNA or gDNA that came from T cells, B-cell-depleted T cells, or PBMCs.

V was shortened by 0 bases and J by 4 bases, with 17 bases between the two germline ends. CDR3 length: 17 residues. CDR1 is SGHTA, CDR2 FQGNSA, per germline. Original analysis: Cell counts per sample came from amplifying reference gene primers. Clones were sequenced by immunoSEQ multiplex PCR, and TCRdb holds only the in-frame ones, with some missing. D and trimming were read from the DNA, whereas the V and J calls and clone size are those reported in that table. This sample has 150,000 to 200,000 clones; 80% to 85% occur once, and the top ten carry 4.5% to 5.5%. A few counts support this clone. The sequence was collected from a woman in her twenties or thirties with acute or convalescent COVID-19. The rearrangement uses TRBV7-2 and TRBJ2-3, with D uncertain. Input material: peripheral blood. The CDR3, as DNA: TGTGCCAGCAGCTTAGCGCTAGGAGTAGGAGAGGCAGATACGCAGTATTTT. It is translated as CASSLALGVGEADTQYF.